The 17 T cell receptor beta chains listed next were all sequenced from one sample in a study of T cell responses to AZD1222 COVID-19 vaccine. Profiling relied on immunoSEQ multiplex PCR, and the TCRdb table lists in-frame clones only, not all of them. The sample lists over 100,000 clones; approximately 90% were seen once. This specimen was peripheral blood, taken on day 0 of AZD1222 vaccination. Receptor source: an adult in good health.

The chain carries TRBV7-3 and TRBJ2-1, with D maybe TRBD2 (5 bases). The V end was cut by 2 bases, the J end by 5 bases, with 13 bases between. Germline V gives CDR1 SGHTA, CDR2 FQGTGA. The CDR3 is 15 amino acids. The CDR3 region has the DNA TGTGCCAGCAGCTTAGGGTCCGGACTTAACAATGAGCAGTTCTTC. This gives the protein CASSLGSGLNNEQFF. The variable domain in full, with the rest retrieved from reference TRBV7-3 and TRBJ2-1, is GAGVSQTPSNKVTEKGKYVELRCDPISGHTALYWYRQSLGQGPEFLIYFQGTGAADDSGLPNDRFFAVRPEGSVSTLKIQRTERGDSAVYLCASSLGSGLNNEQFFGPGTRLTVL.

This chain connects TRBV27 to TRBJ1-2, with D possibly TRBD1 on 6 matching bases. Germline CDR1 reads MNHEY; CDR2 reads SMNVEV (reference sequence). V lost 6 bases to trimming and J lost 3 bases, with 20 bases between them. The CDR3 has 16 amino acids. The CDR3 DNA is TGTGCCAGCAGGAATCAAACGACAGGCCCATACTATGGCTACACCTTC. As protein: CASRNQTTGPYYGYTF.

In nucleotides, the CDR3 is TGTGCCAGCAGCCCGGGACAGGGTTCCAATGGCTACACCTTC. Its protein is CASSPGQGSNGYTF. The genes are TRBV13 and TRBJ1-2; 9 positions agree with TRBD1. In germline, CDR1 is PRHDT, CDR2 FYEKMQ (reference sequence). CDR3 length: 14 residues. Trimming took 5 bases from V and 6 from J; bases not matched to a gene: 7.

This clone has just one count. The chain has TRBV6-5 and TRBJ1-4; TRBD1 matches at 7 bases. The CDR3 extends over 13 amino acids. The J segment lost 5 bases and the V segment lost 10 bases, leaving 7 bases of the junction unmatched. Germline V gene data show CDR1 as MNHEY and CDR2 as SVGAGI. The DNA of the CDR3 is TGTGCCATCGGAGACAGGGTGAATGAAAAACTGTTTTTT. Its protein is CAIGDRVNEKLFF.

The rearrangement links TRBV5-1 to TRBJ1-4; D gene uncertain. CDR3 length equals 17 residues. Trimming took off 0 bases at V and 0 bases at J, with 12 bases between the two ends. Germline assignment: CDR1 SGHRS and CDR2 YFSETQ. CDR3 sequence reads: CASSLGTFGATNEKLFF. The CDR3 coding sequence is TGCGCCAGCAGCTTGGGAACCTTTGGGGCAACTAATGAAAAACTGTTTTTT. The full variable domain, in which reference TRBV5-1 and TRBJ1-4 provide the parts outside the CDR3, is KAGVTQTPRYLIKTRGQQVTLSCSPISGHRSVSWYQQTPGQGLQFLFEYFSETQRNKGNFPGRFSGRQFSNSRSEMNVSTLELGDSALYLCASSLGTFGATNEKLFFGSGTQLSVL.

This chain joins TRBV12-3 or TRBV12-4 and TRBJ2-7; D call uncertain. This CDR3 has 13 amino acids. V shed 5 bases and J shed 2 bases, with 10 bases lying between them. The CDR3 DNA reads TGTGCCAGCAGTGGGCAGGCCACCTACGAGCAGTACTTC. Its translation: CASSGQATYEQYF.

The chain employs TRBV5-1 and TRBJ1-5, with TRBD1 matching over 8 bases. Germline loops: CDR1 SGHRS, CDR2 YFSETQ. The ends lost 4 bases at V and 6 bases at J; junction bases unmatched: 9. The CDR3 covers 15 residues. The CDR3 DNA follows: TGCGCCAGCAGCGTGACTCCAGGGGGCCTTCAGCCCCAGCATTTT. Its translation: CASSVTPGGLQPQHF.

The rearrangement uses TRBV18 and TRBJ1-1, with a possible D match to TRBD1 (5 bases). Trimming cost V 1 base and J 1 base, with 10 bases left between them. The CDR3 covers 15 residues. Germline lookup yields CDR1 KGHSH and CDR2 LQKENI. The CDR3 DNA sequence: TGTGCCAGCTCACCACTTACAGGACCGAACACTGAAGCTTTCTTT. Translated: CASSPLTGPNTEAFF.

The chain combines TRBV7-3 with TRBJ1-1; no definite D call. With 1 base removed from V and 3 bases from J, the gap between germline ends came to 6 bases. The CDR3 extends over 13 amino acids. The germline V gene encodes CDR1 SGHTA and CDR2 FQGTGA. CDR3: CASSLSLDTEAFF. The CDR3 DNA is TGTGCCAGCAGCTTAAGTCTGGACACTGAAGCTTTCTTT.

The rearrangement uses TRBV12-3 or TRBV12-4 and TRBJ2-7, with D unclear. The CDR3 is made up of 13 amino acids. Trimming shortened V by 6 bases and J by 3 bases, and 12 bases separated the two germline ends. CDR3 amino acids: CASSRRPVYEQYF. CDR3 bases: TGTGCCAGCAGCCGCCGACCAGTCTACGAGCAGTACTTC.

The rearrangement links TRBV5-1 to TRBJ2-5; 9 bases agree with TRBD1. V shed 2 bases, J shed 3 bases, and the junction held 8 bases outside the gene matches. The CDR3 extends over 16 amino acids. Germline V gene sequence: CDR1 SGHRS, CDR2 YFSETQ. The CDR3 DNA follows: TGCGCCAGCAGCTTTAGTTTGGGACAGGGAAAAGAGACCCAGTACTTC. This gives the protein CASSFSLGQGKETQYF.

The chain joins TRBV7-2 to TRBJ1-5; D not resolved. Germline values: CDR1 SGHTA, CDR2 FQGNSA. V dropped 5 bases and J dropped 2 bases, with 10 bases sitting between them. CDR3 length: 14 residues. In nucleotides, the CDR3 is TGTGCCAGCAGCAGCCGGAGGGGCAATCAGCCCCAGCATTTT. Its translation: CASSSRRGNQPQHF.

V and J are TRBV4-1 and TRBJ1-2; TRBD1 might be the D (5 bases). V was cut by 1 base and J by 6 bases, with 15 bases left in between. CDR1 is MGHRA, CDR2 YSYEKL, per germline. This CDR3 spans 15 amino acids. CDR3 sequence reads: CASSQALGGANGYTF. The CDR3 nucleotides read TGCGCCAGCAGCCAAGCACTCGGTGGGGCGAATGGCTACACCTTC.

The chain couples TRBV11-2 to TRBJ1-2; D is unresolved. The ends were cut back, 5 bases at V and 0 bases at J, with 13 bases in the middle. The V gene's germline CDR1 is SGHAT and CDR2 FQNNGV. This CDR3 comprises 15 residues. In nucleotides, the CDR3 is TGTGCCAGCAGCCGAGGATCGTCTTCTAACTATGGCTACACCTTC. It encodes CASSRGSSSNYGYTF.

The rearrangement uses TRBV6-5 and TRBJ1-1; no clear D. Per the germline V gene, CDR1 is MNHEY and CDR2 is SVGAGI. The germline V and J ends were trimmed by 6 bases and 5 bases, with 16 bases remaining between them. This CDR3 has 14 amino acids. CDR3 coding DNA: TGTGCCAGCAGCGATGGATGGGCGGGAACTGAAGCTTTCTTT. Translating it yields CASSDGWAGTEAFF.

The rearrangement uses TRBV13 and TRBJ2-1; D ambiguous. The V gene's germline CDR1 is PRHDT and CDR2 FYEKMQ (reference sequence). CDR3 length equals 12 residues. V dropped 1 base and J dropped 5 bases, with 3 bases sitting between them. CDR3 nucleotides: TGTGCCAGCAGCTTAGTGCACAATGAGCAGTTCTTC. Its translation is CASSLVHNEQFF.

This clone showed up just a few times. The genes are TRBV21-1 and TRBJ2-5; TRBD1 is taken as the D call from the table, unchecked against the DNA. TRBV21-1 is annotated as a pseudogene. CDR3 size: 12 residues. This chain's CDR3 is CARPGQQETQYF. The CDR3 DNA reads TGTGCCAGACCGGGACAGCAAGAGACCCAGTACTTC.